The next 2 T cell receptor beta chains were all read from a single sample in a study of blood T cell repertoires in COVID-19. TCRdb's table, derived via immunoSEQ multiplex PCR, lists solely in-frame clones and lacks some. The sample has tens of thousands of clones; around 87% are singletons. Source material: peripheral blood. The receptors derive from a middle-aged man with acute or convalescent COVID-19.

In this sample, this clone turned up once. The CDR3 spells CATQASTDTQYF. The CDR3 coding sequence is TGTGCCACACAGGCTAGCACAGATACGCAGTATTTT. The chain is built from TRBV6-5 and TRBJ2-3; weak D call: TRBD1 (5 bases). V lost 10 bases and J lost 0, with 8 bases in between. Germline V CDR1 and CDR2: MNHEY, SVGAGI. This CDR3 is 12 amino acids long.

This sequence joins TRBV6-5 and TRBJ1-5; weak D call: TRBD1 (5 bases). Per germline, CDR1 MNHEY and CDR2 SVGAGI. Trimming shortened V by 6 bases and J by 3 bases, and 12 bases separated the two germline ends. This CDR3 is built from 14 residues. The CDR3 region has the DNA TGTGCCAGCAGCAGGGCAGGTTACAATCAGCCCCAGCATTTT. Protein sequence: CASSRAGYNQPQHF.